These 5 T cell receptor beta chains share one sample of origin, sequenced in a study of shared clonotypes between healthy human individuals. The protocol was immunoSEQ multiplex PCR, while the TCRdb copy is restricted to in-frame clones and leaves out a portion. The sample consists of roughly 1,100,000 clones, about 75% of them appearing once. The source material was memory CD4+ T cells sorted from blood. Subset defined: CD45RA-negative fraction. The receptors were gathered from a man aged 18 to 29 in good health.

This sequence joins TRBV9 and TRBJ2-7; a weak D match, TRBD2 (6 bases). V dropped 3 bases and J dropped 0 bases, with 13 bases sitting between them. Germline lookup yields CDR1 SGDLS and CDR2 YYNGEE. CDR3 length equals 15 residues. This CDR3 is CASSEGLGSSYEQYF. The CDR3, as DNA: TGTGCCAGCAGCGAGGGCCTCGGGAGCTCCTACGAGCAGTACTTC.

This clone was recorded a few times. The gene calls are TRBV6-1 and TRBJ2-6; D is unclear. Trimming left V 2 bases short and J 0 bases short, with 8 bases between. CDR1 is MNHNS and CDR2 is SASEGT in the germline V gene. The CDR3 runs to 16 residues. CDR3 nucleotides: TGTGCCAGCAGTGAATTACGAGTCTCTGGGGCCAACGTCCTGACTTTC. This sequence encodes CASSELRVSGANVLTF.

In its sample, this clone was seen many times. Different DNA sequences within this sample yield the same CDR3. The chain links TRBV30 to TRBJ1-5, with D perhaps matching TRBD1 (6 bases). CDR3 length: 13 amino acids. Trimming removed 1 base at V and 4 bases at J, with 8 bases between. In germline, CDR1 is GTSNPN, CDR2 SVGIG (reference sequence). This CDR3 reads CAWSGTGNQPQHF. The CDR3, as DNA: TGTGCCTGGAGTGGAACAGGGAATCAGCCCCAGCATTTT. Filled out from reference TRBV30 and TRBJ1-5, the complete variable domain reads SQTIHQWPATLVQPVGSPLSLECTVEGTSNPNLYWYRQAAGRGLQLLFYSVGIGQISSEVPQNLSASRPQDRQFILSSKKLLLSDSGFYLCAWSGTGNQPQHFGDGTRLSIL.

DNA for the CDR3: TGTGCCAGCAGCTTGTCCTTGGGGACTGGGGCCAACGTCCTGACTTTC. Translating gives CASSLSLGTGANVLTF. This chain joins TRBV5-5 and TRBJ2-6; D is undetermined. Trimming removed 1 base from V and 2 bases from J, with 10 bases in between. CDR3 length equals 16 residues. Germline lookup yields CDR1 SGHKS and CDR2 YYEKEE (reference sequence).

The chain joins TRBV29-1 to TRBJ2-5, with TRBD2 matching 7 bases. The closer fit of TRBJ2-7 to the DNA end suggests the J call may be wrong. The CDR3 loop spans 12 amino acids. CDR1 and CDR2 from the germline V gene are SQVTM and ANQGSEA. CDR3 bases: TGCAGCGTCGCGGGAGACAGATACGAGCAGTACTTC. Protein sequence: CSVAGDRYEQYF.